This entry concerns a single TCR beta chain. Clones were sequenced by immunoSEQ multiplex PCR, and TCRdb holds only the in-frame ones, with some missing. The profile shows fewer than 45,000 clones, around 80% of them singletons. The CDR3 covers 16 residues. Germline V lookup: CDR1 SGHDN, CDR2 FVKESK. The trim removed 2 bases at V and 8 bases at J, leaving 9 bases unmatched. The data belong to a study of blood T cell repertoires in COVID-19. Turning to the study itself: Sources were T cells, B-cell-depleted T cells, or PBMCs; the material itself was cDNA or gDNA.

The source is a man in his 60s with active COVID-19. The specimen was peripheral blood. The rearrangement joins TRBV14 to TRBJ1-4, with 9 bases identical to TRBD1. This CDR3 is CASSQHAGQGGEKLFF. Written as DNA, the CDR3 is TGTGCCAGCAGCCAACATGCGGGACAGGGAGGGGAAAAACTGTTTTTT.